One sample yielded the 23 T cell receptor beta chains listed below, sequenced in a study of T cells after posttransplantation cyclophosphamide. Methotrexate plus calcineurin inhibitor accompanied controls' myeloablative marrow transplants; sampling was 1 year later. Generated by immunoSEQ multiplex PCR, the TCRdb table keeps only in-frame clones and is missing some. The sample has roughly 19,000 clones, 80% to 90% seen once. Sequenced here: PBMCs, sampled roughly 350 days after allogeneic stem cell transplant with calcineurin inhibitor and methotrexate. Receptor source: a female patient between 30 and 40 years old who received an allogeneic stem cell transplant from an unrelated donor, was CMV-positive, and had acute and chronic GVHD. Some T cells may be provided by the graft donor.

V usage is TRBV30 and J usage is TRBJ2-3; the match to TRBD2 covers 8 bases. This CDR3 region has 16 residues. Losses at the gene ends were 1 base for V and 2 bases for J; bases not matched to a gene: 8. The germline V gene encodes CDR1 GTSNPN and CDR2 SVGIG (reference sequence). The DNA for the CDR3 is TGTGCCTGGAGTGACCCTAGCGGGCGTTACACAGATACGCAGTATTTT. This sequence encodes CAWSDPSGRYTDTQYF.

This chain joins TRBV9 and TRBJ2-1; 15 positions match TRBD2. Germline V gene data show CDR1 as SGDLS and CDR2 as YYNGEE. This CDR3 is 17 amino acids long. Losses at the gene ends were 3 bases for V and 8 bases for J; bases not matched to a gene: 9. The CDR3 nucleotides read TGTGCCAGCAGCGGCGGACTAGCGGGAGGGCAGGTAGATGAGCAGTTCTTC. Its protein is CASSGGLAGGQVDEQFF.

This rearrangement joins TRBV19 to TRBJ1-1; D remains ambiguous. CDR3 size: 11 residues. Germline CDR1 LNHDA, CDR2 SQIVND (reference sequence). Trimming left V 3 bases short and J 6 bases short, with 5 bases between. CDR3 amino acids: CASSIGPEAFF. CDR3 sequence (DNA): TGTGCCAGTAGTATTGGGCCTGAAGCTTTCTTT.

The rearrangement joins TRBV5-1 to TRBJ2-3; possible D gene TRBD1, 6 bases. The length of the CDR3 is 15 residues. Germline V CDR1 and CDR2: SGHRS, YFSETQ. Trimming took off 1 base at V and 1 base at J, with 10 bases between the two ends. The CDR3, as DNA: TGCGCCAGCAGCTTGTCAGGGGTTGGCACAGATACGCAGTATTTT. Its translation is CASSLSGVGTDTQYF.

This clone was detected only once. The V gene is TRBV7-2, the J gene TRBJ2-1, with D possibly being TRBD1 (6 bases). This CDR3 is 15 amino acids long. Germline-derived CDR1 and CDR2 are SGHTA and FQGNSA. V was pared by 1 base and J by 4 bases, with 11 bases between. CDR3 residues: CASSLDRDIYNEQFF. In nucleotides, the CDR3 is TGTGCCAGCAGCTTAGACCGGGACATATACAATGAGCAGTTCTTC.

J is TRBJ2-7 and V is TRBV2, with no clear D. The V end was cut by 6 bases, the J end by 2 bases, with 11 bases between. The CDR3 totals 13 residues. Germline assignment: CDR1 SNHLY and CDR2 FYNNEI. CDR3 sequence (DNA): TGTGCCAGCAGGCAGACTCACCCCTACGAGCAGTACTTC. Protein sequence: CASRQTHPYEQYF.

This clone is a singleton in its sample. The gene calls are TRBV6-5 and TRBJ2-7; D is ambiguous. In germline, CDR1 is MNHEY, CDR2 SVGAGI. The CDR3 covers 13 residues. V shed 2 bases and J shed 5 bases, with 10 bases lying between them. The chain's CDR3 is CASSYRGPDEQYF. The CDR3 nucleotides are TGTGCCAGCAGTTACAGAGGTCCAGACGAGCAGTACTTC.

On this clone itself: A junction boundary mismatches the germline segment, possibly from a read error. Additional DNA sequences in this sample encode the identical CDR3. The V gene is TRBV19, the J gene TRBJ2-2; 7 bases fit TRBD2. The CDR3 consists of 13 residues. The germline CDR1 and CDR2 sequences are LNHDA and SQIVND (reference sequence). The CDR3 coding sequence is TGTGCCAGCAGTATAGGGAGGGTCGGGGAGCTGTTTTTT. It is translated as CASSIGRVGELFF. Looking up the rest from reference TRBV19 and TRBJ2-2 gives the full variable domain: DGGITQSPKYLFRKEGQNVTLSCEQNLNHDAMYWYRQDPGQGLRLIYYSQIVNDFQKGDIAEGYSVSREKKESFPLTVTSAQKNPTAFYLCASSIGRVGELFFGEGSRLTVL.

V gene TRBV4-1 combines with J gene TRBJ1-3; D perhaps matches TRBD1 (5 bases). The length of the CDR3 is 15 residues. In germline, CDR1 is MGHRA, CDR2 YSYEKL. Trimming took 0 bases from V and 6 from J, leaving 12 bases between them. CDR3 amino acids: CASSQDSGGENTIYF. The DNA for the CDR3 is TGCGCCAGCAGCCAAGATTCGGGGGGGGAAAACACCATATATTTT.

The CDR3 sequence is CAWSTGGGGYTF. The CDR3 DNA sequence: TGTGCCTGGAGTACGGGGGGGGGTGGCTACACCTTC. The rearrangement links TRBV30 to TRBJ1-2; a weak D match, TRBD1 (5 bases). The CDR3 sequence is 12 residues long. From germline, CDR1 is GTSNPN and CDR2 SVGIG (reference sequence). V lost 2 bases and J 7 bases, leaving 11 bases between the germline ends.

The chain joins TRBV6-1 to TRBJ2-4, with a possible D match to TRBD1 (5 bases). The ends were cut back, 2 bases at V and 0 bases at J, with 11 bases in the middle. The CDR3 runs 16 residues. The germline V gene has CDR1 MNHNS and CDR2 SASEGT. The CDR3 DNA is TGTGCCAGCAGTGAATTCGGCAGGGTAGCCAAAAACATTCAGTACTTC. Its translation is CASSEFGRVAKNIQYF.

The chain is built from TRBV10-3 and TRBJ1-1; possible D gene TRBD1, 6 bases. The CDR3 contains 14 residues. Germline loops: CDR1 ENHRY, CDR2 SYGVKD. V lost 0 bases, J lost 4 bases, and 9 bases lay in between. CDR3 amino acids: CAISESRGGTEAFF. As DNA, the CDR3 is TGTGCCATCAGTGAGTCACGAGGGGGCACTGAAGCTTTCTTT.

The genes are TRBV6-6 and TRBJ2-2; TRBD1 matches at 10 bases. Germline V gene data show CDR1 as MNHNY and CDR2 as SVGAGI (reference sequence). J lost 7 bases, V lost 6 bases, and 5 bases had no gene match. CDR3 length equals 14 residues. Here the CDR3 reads CASSRQGAGGELFF. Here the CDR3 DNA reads TGTGCCAGCAGCCGACAGGGGGCGGGCGGGGAGCTGTTTTTT.

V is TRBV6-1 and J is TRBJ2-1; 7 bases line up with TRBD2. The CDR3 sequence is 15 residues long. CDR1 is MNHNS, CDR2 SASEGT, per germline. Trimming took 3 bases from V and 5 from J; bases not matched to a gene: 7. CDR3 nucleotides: TGTGCCAGCAGTGAGGGGGGGTGGGCACACAATGAGCAGTTCTTC. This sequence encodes CASSEGGWAHNEQFF.

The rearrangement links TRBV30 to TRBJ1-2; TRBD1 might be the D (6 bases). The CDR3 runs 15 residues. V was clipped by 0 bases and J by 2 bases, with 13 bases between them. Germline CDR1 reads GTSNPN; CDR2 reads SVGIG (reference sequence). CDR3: CAWSVWGRPNYGYTF. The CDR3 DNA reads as TGTGCCTGGAGTGTATGGGGGCGCCCAAACTATGGCTACACCTTC.

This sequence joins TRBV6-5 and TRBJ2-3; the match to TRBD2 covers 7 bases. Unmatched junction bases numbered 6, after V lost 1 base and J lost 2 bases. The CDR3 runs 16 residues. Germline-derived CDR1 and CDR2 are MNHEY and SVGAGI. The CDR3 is CASSYLTSADTDTQYF. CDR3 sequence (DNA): TGTGCCAGCAGTTACTTAACTAGCGCGGACACAGATACGCAGTATTTT.

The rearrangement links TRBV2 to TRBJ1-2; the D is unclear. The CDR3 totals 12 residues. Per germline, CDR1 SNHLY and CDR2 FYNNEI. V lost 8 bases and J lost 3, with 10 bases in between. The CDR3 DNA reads TGTGCCAGCCGCCGGGAAGACTATGGCTACACCTTC. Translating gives CASRREDYGYTF.

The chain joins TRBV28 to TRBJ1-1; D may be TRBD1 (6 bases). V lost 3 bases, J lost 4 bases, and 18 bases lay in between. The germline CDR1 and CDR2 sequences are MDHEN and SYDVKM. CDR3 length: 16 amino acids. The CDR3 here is CASSFFGRGGVTEAFF. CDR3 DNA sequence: TGTGCCAGCAGTTTTTTCGGCAGGGGCGGTGTCACTGAAGCTTTCTTT.

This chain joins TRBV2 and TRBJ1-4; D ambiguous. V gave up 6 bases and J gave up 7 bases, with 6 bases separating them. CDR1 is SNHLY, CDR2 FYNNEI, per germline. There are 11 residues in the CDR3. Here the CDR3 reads CASRVGEKLFF. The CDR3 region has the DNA TGTGCCAGCAGGGTCGGTGAAAAACTGTTTTTT.

The CDR3 sequence: CASSQGSGGRELFF. CDR3 coding DNA: TGCGCCAGCAGCCAAGGGAGCGGAGGGCGGGAGCTGTTTTTT. The chain has TRBV4-1 and TRBJ2-2; D is possibly TRBD2 (6 bases). Germline values: CDR1 MGHRA, CDR2 YSYEKL. The length of the CDR3 is 14 residues. The V end lost 1 base, the J end lost 9 bases, and 12 bases lay between the germline ends.

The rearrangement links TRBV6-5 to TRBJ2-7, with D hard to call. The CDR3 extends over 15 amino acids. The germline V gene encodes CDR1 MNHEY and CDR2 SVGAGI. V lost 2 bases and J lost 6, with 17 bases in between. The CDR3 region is CASSYPRPQVGEQYV. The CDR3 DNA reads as TGTGCCAGCAGTTACCCCAGACCCCAGGTGGGCGAGCAGTACGTC.

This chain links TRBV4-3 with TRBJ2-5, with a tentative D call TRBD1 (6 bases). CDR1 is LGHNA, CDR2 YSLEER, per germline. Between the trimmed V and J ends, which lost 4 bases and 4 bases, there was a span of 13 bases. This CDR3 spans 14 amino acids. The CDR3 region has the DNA TGCGCCAGCAGCCCCCATTGGGGGCGAGAGACCCAGTACTTC. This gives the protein CASSPHWGRETQYF.

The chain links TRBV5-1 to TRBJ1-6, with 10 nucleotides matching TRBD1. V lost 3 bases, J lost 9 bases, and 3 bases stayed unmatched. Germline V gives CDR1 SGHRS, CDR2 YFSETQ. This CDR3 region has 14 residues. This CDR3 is CASSSGQGISPLHF. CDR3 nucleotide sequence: TGCGCCAGCAGCTCGGGACAGGGGATTTCACCCCTCCACTTT.